This TCR beta chain was sequenced for a study of cytomegalovirus exposure and HLA in healthy donors. This clone was counted only a few times. V was trimmed by 0 bases and J by 4 bases, leaving 9 bases between them. The length of the CDR3 is 14 residues. The V gene's germline CDR1 is MGHRA and CDR2 YSYEKL. Primers: 60 Vbeta forward and 13 Jbeta reverse. Here immunoSEQ multiplex PCR was the method, and the copy in TCRdb shows in-frame clones only, minus some. The sample lists approximately 85,000 clones, about four fifths seen once, with approximately 31% in the top ten. Sequencing input: PBMCs. The genes are TRBV4-1 and TRBJ2-5; D not resolved. The receptor was derived from a man in his forties or fifties in good health and CMV-seropositive. As DNA, the CDR3 is TGCGCCAGCAGCCAAGATCCAGCGATAGAGACCCAGTACTTC. This encodes CASSQDPAIETQYF.